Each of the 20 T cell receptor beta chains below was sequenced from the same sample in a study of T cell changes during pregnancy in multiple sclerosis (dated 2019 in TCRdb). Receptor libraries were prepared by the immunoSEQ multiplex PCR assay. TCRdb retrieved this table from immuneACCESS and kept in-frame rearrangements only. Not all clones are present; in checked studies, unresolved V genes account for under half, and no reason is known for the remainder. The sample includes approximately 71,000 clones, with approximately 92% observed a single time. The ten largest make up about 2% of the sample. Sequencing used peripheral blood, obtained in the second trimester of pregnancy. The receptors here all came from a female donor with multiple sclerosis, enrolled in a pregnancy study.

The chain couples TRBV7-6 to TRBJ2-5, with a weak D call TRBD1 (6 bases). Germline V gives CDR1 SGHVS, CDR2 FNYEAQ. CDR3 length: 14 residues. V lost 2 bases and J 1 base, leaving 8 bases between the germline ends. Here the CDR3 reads CASSLNRAQETQYF. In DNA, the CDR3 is TGTGCCAGCAGCTTAAACAGGGCCCAAGAGACCCAGTACTTC.

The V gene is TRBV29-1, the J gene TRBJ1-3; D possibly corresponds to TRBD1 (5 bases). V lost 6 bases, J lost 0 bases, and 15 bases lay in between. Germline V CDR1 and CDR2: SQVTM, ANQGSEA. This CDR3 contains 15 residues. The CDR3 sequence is CSVASQESSGNTIYF. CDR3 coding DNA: TGCAGCGTCGCATCACAGGAAAGCTCTGGAAACACCATATATTTT.

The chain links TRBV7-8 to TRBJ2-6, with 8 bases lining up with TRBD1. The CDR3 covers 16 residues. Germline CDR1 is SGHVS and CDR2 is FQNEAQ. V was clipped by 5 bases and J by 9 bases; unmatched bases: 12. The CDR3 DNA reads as TGTGCCAGCAGCCCGTTAGGACAGGGCGGGATCAACGTCCTGACTTTC. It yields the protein CASSPLGQGGINVLTF.

DNA of the CDR3: TGTGCCAGCAGCTCCCTGGGACTAGCGACATACAATGAGCAGTTCTTC. The encoded protein is CASSSLGLATYNEQFF. The gene calls are TRBV7-9 and TRBJ2-1, with TRBD2 identical over 10 bases. CDR1 is SEHNR and CDR2 is FQNEAQ in the germline V gene (reference sequence). Trimming took 4 bases from V and 4 from J; bases not matched to a gene: 7. The CDR3 contains 16 residues.

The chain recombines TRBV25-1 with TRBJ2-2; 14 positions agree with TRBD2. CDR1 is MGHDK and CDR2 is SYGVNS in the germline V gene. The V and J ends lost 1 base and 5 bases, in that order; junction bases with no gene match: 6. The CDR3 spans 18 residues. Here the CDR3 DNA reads TGTGCCAGCAGTGAATTTGTGGGACTAGCGGGGGAGACCGGGGAGCTGTTTTTT. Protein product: CASSEFVGLAGETGELFF.

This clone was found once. The CDR3 coding sequence is TGTGCCAGCACCCGCCCGGGGATCGGCACAGATACGCAGTATTTT. Translated: CASTRPGIGTDTQYF. The J gene is TRBJ2-3, the V gene TRBV5-4; a possible D gene is TRBD2 (5 bases). V gave up 6 bases and J gave up 1 base, with 15 bases separating them. The CDR3 spans 15 residues. Germline CDR1 and CDR2: SGHNT and YYREEE (reference sequence). Combining the CDR3 with reference TRBV5-4 and TRBJ2-3 gives the whole variable domain ETGVTQSPTHLIKTRGQQVTLRCSSQSGHNTVSWYQQALGQGPQFIFQYYREEENGRGNFPPRFSGLQFPNYSSELNVNALELDDSALYLCASTRPGIGTDTQYFGPGTRLTVL.

The CDR3 bases are TGTGCCAGCAGCATAAAGCGGGGGGGCCGAATGTATTTT. Translation: CASSIKRGGRMYF. The chain combines TRBV11-2 with TRBJ2-3; 10 bases align to TRBD2. CDR3 length: 13 amino acids. Unmatched junction bases numbered 10, after V lost 5 bases and J lost 14 bases. CDR1 and CDR2 (germline): SGHAT, FQNNGV.

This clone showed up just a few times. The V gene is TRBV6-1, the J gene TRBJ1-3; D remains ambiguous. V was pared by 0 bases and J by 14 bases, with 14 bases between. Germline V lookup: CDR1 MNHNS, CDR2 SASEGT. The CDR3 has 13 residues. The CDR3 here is CASSEAGRQVLYF. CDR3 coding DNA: TGTGCCAGCAGTGAAGCGGGTCGGCAGGTACTATATTTT.

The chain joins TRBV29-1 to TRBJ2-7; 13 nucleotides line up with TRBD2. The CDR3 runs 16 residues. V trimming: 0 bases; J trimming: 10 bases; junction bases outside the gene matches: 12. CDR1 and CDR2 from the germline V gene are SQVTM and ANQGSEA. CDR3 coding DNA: TGCAGCGTTGAAGAAGGGGGGGTCGGGACTAGCGGGGTACAGTACTTC. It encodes CSVEEGGVGTSGVQYF.

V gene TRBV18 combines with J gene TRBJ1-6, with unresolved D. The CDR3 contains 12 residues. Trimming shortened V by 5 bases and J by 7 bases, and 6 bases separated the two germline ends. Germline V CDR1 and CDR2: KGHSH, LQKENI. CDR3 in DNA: TGTGCCAGCTCAACGGGAAATTCACCCCTCCACTTT. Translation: CASSTGNSPLHF.

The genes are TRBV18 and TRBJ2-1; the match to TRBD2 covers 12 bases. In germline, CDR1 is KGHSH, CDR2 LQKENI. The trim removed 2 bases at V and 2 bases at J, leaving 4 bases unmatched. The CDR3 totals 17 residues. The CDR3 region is CASSPALAGGTYNEQFF. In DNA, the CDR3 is TGTGCCAGCTCACCAGCGCTAGCGGGGGGGACCTACAATGAGCAGTTCTTC.

CDR3: CASSASGASSYEQYF. Written as DNA, the CDR3 is TGTGCCAGTAGTGCGAGCGGGGCGAGCTCCTACGAGCAGTACTTC. The V and J genes are TRBV19 and TRBJ2-7; the match to TRBD2 covers 7 bases. The CDR3 totals 15 residues. Germline-derived CDR1 and CDR2 are LNHDA and SQIVND (reference sequence). Trimming removed 5 bases from V and 0 bases from J; junction bases left unmatched: 7.

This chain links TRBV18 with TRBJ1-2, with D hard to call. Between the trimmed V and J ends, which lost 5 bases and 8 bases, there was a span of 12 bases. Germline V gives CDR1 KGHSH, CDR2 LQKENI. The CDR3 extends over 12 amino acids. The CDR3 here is CASSLAPPGYTF. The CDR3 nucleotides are TGTGCCAGCTCATTGGCCCCCCCCGGCTACACCTTC.

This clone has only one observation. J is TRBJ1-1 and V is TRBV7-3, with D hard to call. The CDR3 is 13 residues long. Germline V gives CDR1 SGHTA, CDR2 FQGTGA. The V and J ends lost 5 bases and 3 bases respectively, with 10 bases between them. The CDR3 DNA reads TGTGCCAGCAGCCCTACCCGAGACACTGAAGCTTTCTTT. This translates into CASSPTRDTEAFF.

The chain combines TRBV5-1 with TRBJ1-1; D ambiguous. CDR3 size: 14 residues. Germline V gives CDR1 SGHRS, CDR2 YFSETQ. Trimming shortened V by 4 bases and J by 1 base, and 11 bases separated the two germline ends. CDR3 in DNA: TGCGCCAGCAGCCGCCGGGAGGGGAACACTGAAGCTTTCTTT. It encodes CASSRREGNTEAFF.

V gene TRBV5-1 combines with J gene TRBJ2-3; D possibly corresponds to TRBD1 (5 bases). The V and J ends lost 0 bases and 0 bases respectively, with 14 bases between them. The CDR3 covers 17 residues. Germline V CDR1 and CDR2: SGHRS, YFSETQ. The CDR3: CASSLAKIQASTDTQYF. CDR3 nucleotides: TGCGCCAGCAGCTTGGCCAAGATACAGGCCAGCACAGATACGCAGTATTTT.

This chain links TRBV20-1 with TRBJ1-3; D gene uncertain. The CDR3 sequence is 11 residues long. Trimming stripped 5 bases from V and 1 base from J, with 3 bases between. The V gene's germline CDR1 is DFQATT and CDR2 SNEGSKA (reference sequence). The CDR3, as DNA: TGCAGTGCTCCTTCTGGAAACACCATATATTTT. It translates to CSAPSGNTIYF.

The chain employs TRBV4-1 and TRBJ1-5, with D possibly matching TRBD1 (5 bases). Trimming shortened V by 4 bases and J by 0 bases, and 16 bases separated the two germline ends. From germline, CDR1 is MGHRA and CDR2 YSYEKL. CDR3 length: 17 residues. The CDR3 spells CASSPMGGDYSNQPQHF. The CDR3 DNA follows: TGCGCCAGCAGCCCAATGGGCGGGGACTATAGCAATCAGCCCCAGCATTTT.

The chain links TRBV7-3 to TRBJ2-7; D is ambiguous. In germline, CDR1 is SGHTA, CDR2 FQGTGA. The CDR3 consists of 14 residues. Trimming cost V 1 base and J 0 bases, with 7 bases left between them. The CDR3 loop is CASSLSAFSYEQYF. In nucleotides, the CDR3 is TGTGCCAGCAGCTTAAGCGCTTTCTCCTACGAGCAGTACTTC.

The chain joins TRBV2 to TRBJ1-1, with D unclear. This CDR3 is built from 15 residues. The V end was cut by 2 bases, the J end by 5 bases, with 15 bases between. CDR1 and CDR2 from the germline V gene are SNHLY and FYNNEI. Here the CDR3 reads CASSELRGSVTEAFF. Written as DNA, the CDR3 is TGTGCCAGCAGTGAATTACGAGGGTCGGTGACTGAAGCTTTCTTT.